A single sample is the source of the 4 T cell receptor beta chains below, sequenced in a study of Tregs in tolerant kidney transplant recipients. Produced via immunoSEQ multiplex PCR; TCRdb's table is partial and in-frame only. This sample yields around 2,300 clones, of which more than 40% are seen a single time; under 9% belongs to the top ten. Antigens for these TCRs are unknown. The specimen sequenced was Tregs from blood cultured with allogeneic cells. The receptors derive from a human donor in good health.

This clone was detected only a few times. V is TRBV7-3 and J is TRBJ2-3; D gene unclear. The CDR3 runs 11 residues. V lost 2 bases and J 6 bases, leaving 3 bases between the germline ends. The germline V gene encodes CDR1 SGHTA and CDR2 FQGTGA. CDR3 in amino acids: CASSLEDTQYF. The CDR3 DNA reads TGTGCCAGCAGCTTAGAGGATACGCAGTATTTT.

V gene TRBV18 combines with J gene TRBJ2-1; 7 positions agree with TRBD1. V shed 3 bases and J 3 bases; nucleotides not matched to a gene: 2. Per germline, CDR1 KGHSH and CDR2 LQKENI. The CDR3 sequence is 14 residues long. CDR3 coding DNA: TGTGCCAGCTCACCCAGACAGGGCTACAATGAGCAGTTCTTC. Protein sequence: CASSPRQGYNEQFF.

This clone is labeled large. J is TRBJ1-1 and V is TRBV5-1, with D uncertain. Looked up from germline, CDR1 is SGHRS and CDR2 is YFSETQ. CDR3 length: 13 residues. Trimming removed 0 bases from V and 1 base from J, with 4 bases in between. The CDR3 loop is CASSLGENTEAFF. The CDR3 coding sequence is TGCGCCAGCAGCTTGGGAGAGAACACTGAAGCTTTCTTT.

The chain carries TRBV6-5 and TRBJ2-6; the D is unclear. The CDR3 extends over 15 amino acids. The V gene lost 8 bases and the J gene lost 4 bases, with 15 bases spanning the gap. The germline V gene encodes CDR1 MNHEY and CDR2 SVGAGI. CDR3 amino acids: CASGDSFRGANVLTF. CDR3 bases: TGTGCCAGCGGAGACTCGTTTAGGGGGGCCAACGTCCTGACTTTC.